The 13 T cell receptor beta chains reported below all come from one sample, sequenced in a study of blood T cell repertoires in COVID-19. The repertoire was sequenced with immunoSEQ multiplex PCR; TCRdb's copy has only in-frame clones and lacks some. Here the sample spans about 130,000 clones, around four fifths being singletons. The sequenced sample consisted of peripheral blood. The receptors derive from a man aged 55 to 70 with acute or convalescent COVID-19.

The chain couples TRBV24-1 to TRBJ2-3, with 12 bases aligning to TRBD1. J was trimmed by 6 bases and V by 6 bases; bases with no gene match: 9. Germline CDR1 and CDR2: KGHDR and SFDVKD. The CDR3 runs 16 residues. CDR3 loop: CATSSWGQGALDTQYF. The CDR3 DNA sequence: TGTGCCACCAGTTCATGGGGACAGGGGGCCTTGGATACGCAGTATTTT.

The genes are TRBV3-1 (or the pseudogene TRBV3-2) and TRBJ1-2, with D perhaps matching TRBD1 (6 bases). Germline CDR1 reads LGHDT; CDR2 reads YNNKEL (reference sequence). Trimming pared 4 bases from V and 3 bases from J, leaving 12 bases between. The CDR3 loop spans 14 amino acids. CDR3 protein: CASSLRGGHYGYTF. CDR3 sequence (DNA): TGTGCCAGCAGCCTCCGAGGGGGACACTATGGCTACACCTTC.

The chain joins TRBV7-9 to TRBJ1-1, with D hard to call. V shed 6 bases and J shed 4 bases, with 18 bases lying between them. Germline assignment: CDR1 SEHNR and CDR2 FQNEAQ (reference sequence). This CDR3 is 15 amino acids long. The DNA for the CDR3 is TGTGCCAGCAGTGGCACTTTAGCGGGTGGCACTGAAGCTTTCTTT. It codes for CASSGTLAGGTEAFF.

This chain connects TRBV5-5 to TRBJ2-7; 7 bases are shared with TRBD2. V gave up 2 bases and J gave up 6 bases; unmatched junction bases: 11. Germline loops: CDR1 SGHKS, CDR2 YYEKEE (reference sequence). The CDR3 runs 15 residues. The CDR3 nucleotides read TGTGCCAGCAGCTTCCGGACTAGTTCGACTCTCGAGCAGTACTTC. Its translation: CASSFRTSSTLEQYF.

J is TRBJ2-1 and V is TRBV24-1; a weak D match, TRBD1 (6 bases). The CDR3 loop spans 14 amino acids. Germline V gene data show CDR1 as KGHDR and CDR2 as SFDVKD. Trimming removed 4 bases at V and 7 bases at J, with 13 bases between. CDR3 sequence reads: CATSEPYRDNEQFF. Here the CDR3 DNA reads TGTGCCACCAGTGAGCCTTACAGGGATAATGAGCAGTTCTTC.

V usage is TRBV5-4 and J usage is TRBJ1-2; perhaps TRBD1 as D (5 bases). Germline loops: CDR1 SGHNT, CDR2 YYREEE (reference sequence). The CDR3 length is 15 residues. Trimming shortened V by 4 bases and J by 0 bases, and 13 bases separated the two germline ends. This CDR3 reads CASSLDRASNYGYTF. The DNA for the CDR3 is TGTGCCAGCAGCCTAGACAGAGCCTCTAACTATGGCTACACCTTC.

The chain employs TRBV6-5 and TRBJ2-3; 8 bases match TRBD1. The germline V gene encodes CDR1 MNHEY and CDR2 SVGAGI. The CDR3 spans 13 residues. V was pared by 6 bases and J by 6 bases, with 5 bases of the junction left unmatched. The CDR3 sequence: CASRRTGSDTQYF. CDR3 nucleotide sequence: TGTGCCAGCAGACGGACAGGGTCGGATACGCAGTATTTT.

This clone showed up just a few times. V is TRBV28 and J is TRBJ1-2, with D possibly being TRBD1 (6 bases). Deletions cut 3 bases from V and 0 bases from J, with 11 bases between. Germline V gene data show CDR1 as MDHEN and CDR2 as SYDVKM. The CDR3 consists of 15 residues. The CDR3 DNA reads as TGTGCCAGCAGTTTTGGGGGCAGGGCTAACTATGGCTACACCTTC. It encodes CASSFGGRANYGYTF.

This clone occurred a few times. The chain links TRBV7-9 to TRBJ2-7, with a tentative D call TRBD1 (5 bases). V lost 2 bases to trimming and J lost 5 bases, with 19 bases between them. The CDR3 contains 16 residues. Germline V gene data show CDR1 as SEHNR and CDR2 as FQNEAQ (reference sequence). CDR3 nucleotides: TGTGCCAGCAGCTTACAGGGTAAAGGGTTCGCCGACGAGCAGTACTTC. Translated: CASSLQGKGFADEQYF.

The J gene is TRBJ2-2, the V gene TRBV14; D is possibly TRBD1 (6 bases). CDR3 size: 14 residues. V gave up 1 base and J gave up 6 bases, with 9 bases separating them. The germline V gene encodes CDR1 SGHDN and CDR2 FVKESK. The CDR3 DNA follows: TGTGCCAGCAGCCAAGTTACAGGGCCCGGGGAGCTGTTTTTT. Its protein product is CASSQVTGPGELFF.

The rearrangement uses TRBV27 and TRBJ1-3, with D perhaps TRBD1 (6 bases). Deletions cut 4 bases from V and 0 bases from J, with 10 bases between. CDR1 is MNHEY, CDR2 SMNVEV, per germline (reference sequence). The CDR3 has 15 amino acids. The CDR3 DNA sequence: TGTGCCAGCAGTTCGGACAGAAGCTCTGGAAACACCATATATTTT. Amino acid sequence: CASSSDRSSGNTIYF.

This chain uses TRBV6-1 with TRBJ1-2, with 9 nucleotides matching TRBD1. The trim removed 1 base at V and 7 bases at J, leaving 4 bases unmatched. The CDR3 is 14 amino acids. The germline gives CDR1 MNHNS, CDR2 SASEGT. The CDR3 region has the DNA TGTGCCAGCAGTGAAGACAGGGGGCTTGTTGGCTACACCTTC. It specifies CASSEDRGLVGYTF.

This clone was recorded a few times. The chain combines TRBV5-1 with TRBJ1-1; 10 bases match TRBD1. After removal of 8 bases from V and 3 bases from J, the junction contained 4 bases not matched to a gene. The CDR3 runs 13 residues. Germline V CDR1 and CDR2: SGHRS, YFSETQ. The CDR3 region has the DNA TGCGCCAGTACGGACAGGGGGTACACTGAAGCTTTCTTT. Translating gives CASTDRGYTEAFF.